What follows describes a single T cell receptor beta chain. Per germline, CDR1 SGDLS and CDR2 YYNGEE. This CDR3 is built from 16 residues. The V segment lost 0 bases and the J segment 5 bases; nucleotides outside the gene matches: 6. cDNA molecules, individually, were tagged with unique molecular identifiers. A single record per CDR3 protein comes from TCRdb applying MiXCR to the 5' RACE reads. The sample carries about 64,000 distinct CDR3 sequences, around 4.9% recorded once. The data derive from a study of early T cells in non-severe SARS-CoV-2 infection. The chain employs TRBV9 and TRBJ2-5; 11 bases map to TRBD2. The sequence derives from an adult who was a healthcare worker with PCR-confirmed SARS-CoV-2 infection or an uninfected control (not recorded which). Sequencing input: whole blood. Here the CDR3 DNA reads TGTGCCAGCAGCGTAGATCTAGCGGGAGGATTCGAGACCCAGTACTTC. It codes for CASSVDLAGGFETQYF.